One sample yielded the 5 T cell receptor beta chains listed below, sequenced in a study of monozygotic twins with inflammatory bowel disease. One entry per CDR3 protein, without DNA, is what TCRdb gives after re-calling the 5' RACE reads. The sample holds fewer than 550,000 distinct CDR3 sequences. Sequenced material: blood. The source is a human donor with ulcerative colitis or Crohn's disease, or a healthy co-twin of an affected twin (not recorded which).

This chain links TRBV5-1 with TRBJ1-3. CDR3 size: 13 residues. CDR1 is SGHRS, CDR2 YFSETQ, per germline. The CDR3 reads CASSKDPGNTIYF. The whole variable domain, remainder taken from reference TRBV5-1 and TRBJ1-3, is KAGVTQTPRYLIKTRGQQVTLSCSPISGHRSVSWYQQTPGQGLQFLFEYFSETQRNKGNFPGRFSGRQFSNSRSEMNVSTLELGDSALYLCASSKDPGNTIYFGEGSWLTVV.

The chain joins TRBV18 to TRBJ2-7; as DNA is missing, the TRBD1 call by TCRdb cannot be tested. The CDR3 is 15 residues long. CDR1 and CDR2 from the germline V gene are KGHSH and LQKENI. The CDR3 region is CASSRLPQGDYEQYF.

The J gene is TRBJ2-7, the V gene TRBV5-1; TCRdb reports TRBD1, a call that lacks DNA to check it against. In germline, CDR1 is SGHRS, CDR2 YFSETQ. This CDR3 comprises 14 residues. The chain's CDR3 is CASSFGGAWDEQYF. The full variable domain, completed using reference TRBV5-1 and TRBJ2-7, is KAGVTQTPRYLIKTRGQQVTLSCSPISGHRSVSWYQQTPGQGLQFLFEYFSETQRNKGNFPGRFSGRQFSNSRSEMNVSTLELGDSALYLCASSFGGAWDEQYFGPGTRLTVT.

V gene TRBV20-1 combines with J gene TRBJ2-3; TCRdb lists TRBD2, though no DNA is available to test this call. The germline V gene encodes CDR1 DFQATT and CDR2 SNEGSKA (reference sequence). The CDR3 totals 17 residues. CDR3 sequence reads: CSAPRLAGVRDTDTQYF.

This chain links TRBV12-3 or TRBV12-4 with TRBJ2-2. CDR3 length equals 15 residues. The CDR3 protein is CASSWGSQGTGELFF.